This T cell receptor (beta chain) was observed in a study of blood T cells in healthy people across ages (dated by TCRdb to 2014 to 2015). With regard to the full study: Template switching captured roughly one uniquely barcoded TCR beta cDNA molecule per two T cells in model experiments. Age-related changes in TCR beta repertoire diversity were measured in the study by deep sequencing normalized with unique cDNA molecular identifiers. The donors were divided into four age groups: young (average roughly 15 years), middle-aged (around 37), aged (under 70) and long-lived (nearly 85). Donors of different ages were randomly distributed across sequencing lanes to avoid experimental bias. Using the same blood draw, the study looked at two additional independent replicas of 1 million unique cDNA reads for two donors, one aged 18 to 29 and the other aged 80 or older. The paper as a whole reports these results and caveats: The CMV infection status of donors was not known, potentially confounding age-related changes in expanded clonotypes. Compared with the aged group, the long-lived group had more naive CD4+ T cells, fewer expanded clones and increased TCR diversity, suggesting age selection. Estimates of total diversity from one million sequenced T cells were regarded as lower bounds and underestimates. Observed TCR beta diversity correlated strongly with the percentage of naive T cells measured by flow cytometry. Observed TCR beta diversity per million T cells fell roughly linearly with age, and a significant reduction was already apparent by age roughly 40. Bulk unsorted PBMC profiling prevented conclusive comparison of naive and antigen-experienced compartments.

This clonotype occurred many times. Its antigen is unknown. There are no base qualities to consult, and no much larger clone falls within one base. Systemically healthy Caucasian individuals from Russia, 35 to 40 in total and aged about 6 to 100 years, were included as donors. Each donor gave about 9.2 milliliters of peripheral blood, drawn into EDTA-treated Vacutainer tubes. PBMCs were isolated by Ficoll-Paque density-gradient centrifugation, with at least 6 million obtained per sample. Trizol reagent was used to extract total RNA from the PBMCs, yielding at least 5.5 micrograms per sample. Naive CD45RAhigh/CD27high T cell percentages were measured by flow cytometry on a PBMC aliquot from every donor. The library was prepared using 5' RACE. TCRdb names Illumina HiSeq 2500 as the instrument used. A second PCR of roughly 7 to 12 cycles was run with a J-beta primer mix and a sample-barcoded 5' primer. A unique molecular identifier was introduced onto each TCR beta cDNA molecule by a template-switch 5' adaptor carrying 12 random nucleotides. At least 3 million CDR3-containing paired-end reads were obtained from each sample. First-strand cDNA synthesis was performed from all RNA using the Mint cDNA synthesis kit, with priming by a TRBC-specific oligonucleotide. All cDNA was treated with uracil-DNA glycosylase and then went through a first 18-cycle PCR with the universal primers M1SS and BC2_uni_R. In the paper's pipeline: For normalization, 1 million high-quality reads were randomly selected from each sample, with every read carrying a distinct molecular identifier. Instead of being binned into consensus sequences, reads that shared molecular identifiers were thrown out. MiTCR, run with a Q25 quality threshold and the strictest error-elimination algorithm, handled CDR3 identification, clonotype clustering and error correction. A nonparametric unseen species model with Euler transformation was used to estimate a lower bound on total TCR beta diversity. Clones were called with MiXCR by TCRdb after fastp trimmed the public reads at Q25, and only in-frame beta chains were retained. Each record represents a unique CDR3 protein, reported with the most common genes and DNA among its rows. Here the V and J calls rest on TCRdb's processing, not on the authors' analysis. The sample yields 920,000 or so distinct CDR3 sequences; 45% were counted once. The top ten clones comprise about 20% of the sample.

V and J are truncated by 5 bases and 5 bases respectively, leaving an intervening sequence of 8 bases. The CDR3 sequence holds 12 residues, the cysteine and phenylalanine included. Only the CDR3 DNA stays, 36 bases, in frame from base 1. Reading the germline V gene gives CDR1 SNHLY and CDR2 FYNNEI. The sample consisted of blood. Rearrangement joined TRBV2 to TRBJ2-3; D gene: possibly TRBD1, on 6 matching bases. The receptor was isolated from a woman aged 55-69 years in good health. The CDR3: CASSQGLDTQYF. The DNA is TGTGCCAGCAGTCAGGGGTTAGATACGCAGTATTTT.